Listed below are T cell receptor beta chains from one sample, sequenced in a study of blood T cells in healthy people across ages. One entry per CDR3 protein results from TCRdb running MiXCR on the 5' RACE reads. The sample shows 1.5 million to 2 million distinct CDR3 sequences, approximately 28% of them seen only once. Sequencing input: blood. These receptors came from a woman in her 30s in good health. Both conserved end residues are part of each CDR3. The order of the fields is J gene, CDR3 length, V gene, clone size, D gene, CDR3 DNA, CDR3 protein. The D gene is left open where the match is weak. Size is omitted from some rows. Given values are once, few, many or a class for expanded clones.

j_call: TRBJ2-5
cdr3_length: 17
v_call: TRBV20-1
clone_size: many
d_call: TRBD2
cdr3_nt: TGCAGTGCTAGAGACGGACTAGCGGGAGGGGTACGGGAGACCCAGTACTTC
cdr3_aa: CSARDGLAGGVRETQYF

j_call: TRBJ1-3
cdr3_length: 15
v_call: TRBV5-1
clone_size: few
d_call: .
cdr3_nt: TGCGCCAGCAGCTTGGAGGCAGGGGCTGGAAACACCATATATTTT
cdr3_aa: CASSLEAGAGNTIYF

j_call: TRBJ1-1
cdr3_length: 14
v_call: TRBV28
clone_size: .
d_call: .
cdr3_nt: TGTGCTAGCAGCTTACATGGGGGGCGAACTGAAGCTTTCTTT
cdr3_aa: CASSLHGGRTEAFF

j_call: TRBJ2-7
cdr3_length: 16
v_call: TRBV4-3
clone_size: .
d_call: .
cdr3_nt: TGCGCCAGCAGCCAAGAATCGAGGACGGGAGCCTACGAGCAGTACTTC
cdr3_aa: CASSQESRTGAYEQYF

j_call: TRBJ1-5
cdr3_length: 14
v_call: TRBV30
clone_size: few
d_call: .
cdr3_nt: TGTGCCTGGAGTGGATCGAATAGCAATCAGCCCCAGCATTTT
cdr3_aa: CAWSGSNSNQPQHF

j_call: TRBJ2-3
cdr3_length: 13
v_call: TRBV7-9
clone_size: few
d_call: .
cdr3_nt: TGTGCCAGCAGCCGGGGCTACAGGGATACGCAGTATTTT
cdr3_aa: CASSRGYRDTQYF

j_call: TRBJ1-2
cdr3_length: 12
v_call: TRBV5-4
clone_size: .
d_call: .
cdr3_nt: TGTGCCAGCAGCTTGGCCGCGGTGGGGCGCACCTTC
cdr3_aa: CASSLAAVGRTF

j_call: TRBJ2-2
cdr3_length: 14
v_call: TRBV18
clone_size: .
d_call: .
cdr3_nt: TGTGCCAGCTCGCGAAACAGCAACACCGGGGAGCTGTTTTTT
cdr3_aa: CASSRNSNTGELFF

j_call: TRBJ1-2
cdr3_length: 13
v_call: TRBV19
clone_size: .
d_call: .
cdr3_nt: TGTGCCAGTAGTATAGGATCCGGGCTTGGCTACACCTTC
cdr3_aa: CASSIGSGLGYTF

j_call: TRBJ2-2
cdr3_length: 17
v_call: TRBV15
clone_size: .
d_call: TRBD2
cdr3_nt: TGTGCCACCAGCAGAATTGAGGGAGGGCTGCGCACCGGGGAGCTGTTTTTT
cdr3_aa: CATSRIEGGLRTGELFF